The 18 T cell receptor beta chains listed next were all sequenced from one sample in a study of neoadjuvant anti-PD-1 for oral cavity cancer. Here immunoSEQ multiplex PCR was the method, and the copy in TCRdb shows in-frame clones only, minus some. The profile shows 20,000 to 25,000 clones, 27% of them singletons. Documented time point: after neoadjuvant nivolumab, at surgical resection. The source material was tumor tissue, sampled after nivolumab (anti-PD-1) treatment. The receptors were sampled from a person aged 35-80 years with oral cavity squamous cell carcinoma.

This clone is termed large. The rearrangement joins TRBV4-1 to TRBJ2-5; tentative D call: TRBD1 (6 bases). The germline V gene encodes CDR1 MGHRA and CDR2 YSYEKL. The CDR3 is made up of 15 amino acids. V lost 3 bases and J 5 bases, leaving 16 bases between the germline ends. The CDR3: CASSQGHGIQETQYF. The CDR3, as DNA: TGCGCCAGCAGCCAGGGACATGGGATCCAGGAGACCCAGTACTTC.

This clone was observed a few times. This chain uses TRBV29-1 with TRBJ1-1; maybe TRBD1 (5 bases). Germline V gene sequence: CDR1 SQVTM, CDR2 ANQGSEA. The CDR3 is 13 amino acids. The germline V and J ends were trimmed by 5 bases and 0 bases, with 10 bases remaining between them. The chain's CDR3 is CSVPGTVNTEAFF. CDR3 coding DNA: TGCAGCGTTCCCGGGACGGTGAACACTGAAGCTTTCTTT.

This chain uses TRBV19 with TRBJ1-5; D gene uncertain. Germline V gene data show CDR1 as LNHDA and CDR2 as SQIVND (reference sequence). Trimming took off 7 bases at V and 3 bases at J, with 16 bases between the two ends. The CDR3 is 15 residues long. CDR3 nucleotide sequence: TGTGCCAGTACTCTGGGTACAGCCTTCAATCAGCCCCAGCATTTT. It codes for CASTLGTAFNQPQHF.

This clone appeared a few times. The chain joins TRBV28 to TRBJ2-7; no firm D call. There are 13 residues in the CDR3. CDR1 is MDHEN and CDR2 is SYDVKM in the germline V gene. Trimming took 6 bases from V and 4 from J, leaving 13 bases between them. The CDR3 loop is CASSTATKYEQYF. The CDR3 DNA follows: TGTGCCAGCAGCACGGCCACAAAATACGAGCAGTACTTC.

This clone has only a few counts. The chain has TRBV7-7 and TRBJ2-3, with 11 bases identical to TRBD2. CDR1 is SSHAT, CDR2 FNYEAQ, per germline (reference sequence). J gave up 0 bases and V 9 bases, and 11 bases lay outside the gene matches. The CDR3 is 17 residues long. The CDR3 DNA follows: TGTGCCAGACTAGCGGGAGACCCACCCCCTAGCACAGATACGCAGTATTTT. Residues: CARLAGDPPPSTDTQYF.

This CDR3 reads CASSLGTANQPQHF. The CDR3 DNA follows: TGTGCCAGCAGCCTAGGGACCGCAAATCAGCCCCAGCATTTT. This rearrangement joins TRBV11-2 to TRBJ1-5, with D possibly being TRBD1 (5 bases). The ends were cut back, 5 bases at V and 4 bases at J, with 12 bases in the middle. The CDR3 sequence is 14 residues long. Germline CDR1 is SGHAT and CDR2 is FQNNGV.

This clone was counted between two and nine times. The genes are TRBV6-5 and TRBJ2-7, with D perhaps matching TRBD2 (6 bases). The CDR3 runs to 13 residues. The V and J ends lost 4 bases and 7 bases respectively, with 14 bases between them. Germline V lookup: CDR1 MNHEY, CDR2 SVGAGI. CDR3 DNA sequence: TGTGCCAGCAGTTCACCGGGACTGAGGGAGCAGTACTTC. Amino acids: CASSSPGLREQYF.

The J gene is TRBJ1-5, the V gene TRBV20-1, with D unclear. Germline V gene sequence: CDR1 DFQATT, CDR2 SNEGSKA (reference sequence). CDR3 length equals 11 residues. Trimming shortened V by 0 bases and J by 11 bases, and 8 bases separated the two germline ends. The CDR3 nucleotides read TGCAGTGCTAGAGATCGAAGGGCCCAGCATTTT. Amino acid sequence: CSARDRRAQHF.

The chain has TRBV5-1 and TRBJ2-7; D possibly corresponds to TRBD1 (5 bases). The CDR3 is made up of 14 amino acids. CDR1 and CDR2 from the germline V gene are SGHRS and YFSETQ. Trimming took off 3 bases at V and 7 bases at J, with 17 bases between the two ends. The chain's CDR3 is CASSSFSGIREQYF. The DNA of the CDR3 is TGCGCCAGCAGCTCGTTCTCAGGGATCAGAGAGCAGTACTTC.

The chain recombines TRBV28 with TRBJ1-1; D is possibly TRBD1 (6 bases). Germline V lookup: CDR1 MDHEN, CDR2 SYDVKM. The CDR3 covers 15 residues. V lost 6 bases to trimming and J lost 1 base, with 15 bases between them. CDR3 DNA sequence: TGTGCCAGCAGCCGCAGACAGACAGGGAACACTGAAGCTTTCTTT. It specifies CASSRRQTGNTEAFF.

The chain recombines TRBV11-2 with TRBJ1-6; D gene uncertain. The ends were cut back, 5 bases at V and 7 bases at J, with 12 bases in the middle. This CDR3 comprises 14 residues. Germline V gene data show CDR1 as SGHAT and CDR2 as FQNNGV. CDR3 amino acids: CASSSRSGNSPLHF. The CDR3 nucleotides read TGTGCCAGCAGCAGCAGGTCGGGAAATTCACCCCTCCACTTT.

The V call is TRBV9, the J call TRBJ2-7; D possibly matches TRBD1 or TRBD2 (5 bases each). V was clipped by 4 bases and J by 6 bases, with 14 bases between them. Germline V CDR1 and CDR2: SGDLS, YYNGEE. This CDR3 has 13 residues. The CDR3: CASSRGLMGEQYF. CDR3 DNA sequence: TGTGCCAGCAGCCGGGGCCTTATGGGCGAGCAGTACTTC.

This chain joins TRBV19 and TRBJ1-5; D remains ambiguous. The CDR3 loop spans 15 amino acids. The V gene lost 1 base and the J gene lost 3 bases, with 10 bases spanning the gap. Germline CDR1 is LNHDA and CDR2 is SQIVND (reference sequence). In nucleotides, the CDR3 is TGTGCCAGTAGTATAGCCCCAGCCTTCAATCAGCCCCAGCATTTT. Translating gives CASSIAPAFNQPQHF.

A single count supports this clone. The chain joins TRBV14 to TRBJ2-7; D assignment may be TRBD1 or TRBD2 (5 bases each). The V and J ends lost 3 bases and 3 bases respectively, with 15 bases between them. The CDR3 sequence is 15 residues long. The germline gives CDR1 SGHDN, CDR2 FVKESK. The CDR3 DNA is TGTGCCAGCAGCCATGGACCGGGACCGGGCTACGAGCAGTACTTC. This sequence encodes CASSHGPGPGYEQYF.

This clone has only one observation. This chain connects TRBV27 to TRBJ2-5, with TRBD1 identical over 10 bases. Germline trimming cut 4 bases from V and 5 bases from J; bases unmatched to any gene: 7. From germline, CDR1 is MNHEY and CDR2 SMNVEV (reference sequence). The CDR3 totals 15 residues. CDR3 protein: CASSSAGTGAETQYF. The CDR3 nucleotides are TGTGCCAGCAGTTCGGCCGGGACAGGGGCGGAGACCCAGTACTTC.

This chain connects TRBV18 to TRBJ2-3; 9 bases are a match to TRBD2. Germline V CDR1 and CDR2: KGHSH, LQKENI. This CDR3 region has 15 residues. V lost 2 bases to trimming and J lost 5 bases; unmatched junction nucleotides: 5. CDR3 protein: CASSPLELAGDTQYF. The CDR3 DNA reads as TGTGCCAGCTCACCATTAGAACTAGCGGGAGATACGCAGTATTTT.

This clone has at least ten counts. The chain employs TRBV5-5 and TRBJ1-2; D gene ambiguous. Germline loops: CDR1 SGHKS, CDR2 YYEKEE (reference sequence). The CDR3 is 14 amino acids. The V and J ends lost 5 bases and 2 bases respectively, with 13 bases between them. In DNA, the CDR3 is TGTGCCAGCAGTCGTACAACTGCAAACTATGGCTACACCTTC. It is translated as CASSRTTANYGYTF.

This clone was detected a few times. The chain recombines TRBV28 with TRBJ2-7, with 9 bases identical to TRBD2. Losses at the gene ends were 3 bases for V and 2 bases for J; bases not matched to a gene: 2. The germline CDR1 and CDR2 sequences are MDHEN and SYDVKM. The CDR3 loop spans 14 amino acids. The CDR3 reads CASSFLAGTYEQYF. As DNA, the CDR3 is TGTGCCAGCAGTTTTCTAGCGGGAACCTACGAGCAGTACTTC.